Below are 22 T cell receptor beta chains sequenced from a single sample in a study of blood T cells in healthy people across ages. For the second PCR, which ran for roughly 6 to 11 cycles, a sample-barcoded 5' primer and a J-beta primer mix were used. Each CDR3 protein is one row after TCRdb ran MiXCR on the 5' RACE reads. The top ten clones hold around 13% of a sample with about 1.1 million distinct CDR3 sequences, roughly two fifths of them seen once. The specimen was blood. All receptors come from a man between 18 and 29 years old in good health.

Ten or more counts support this clonotype. The rearrangement uses TRBV7-2 and TRBJ1-3; D not certain. The CDR3 loop spans 14 amino acids. The ends were cut back, 5 bases at V and 0 bases at J, with 8 bases in the middle. CDR1 and CDR2 from the germline V gene are SGHTA and FQGNSA. CDR3 nucleotide sequence: TGTGCCAGCAGCCTGGATAGCTCTGGAAACACCATATATTTT. It is translated as CASSLDSSGNTIYF.

This clonotype was counted between two and nine times. CDR3 DNA: TGTGCCAGCAGTTCTAATCCTCCCCCCATGAACACTGAAGCTTTCTTT. Encoded protein: CASSSNPPPMNTEAFF. The chain joins TRBV27 to TRBJ1-1; D gene ambiguous. CDR1 MNHEY and CDR2 SMNVEV come from the germline V gene (reference sequence). V was cut by 4 bases and J by 0 bases, with 15 bases left in between. This CDR3 region has 16 residues.

The gene calls are TRBV5-1 and TRBJ2-1; weak D call: TRBD2 (7 bases). Per germline, CDR1 SGHRS and CDR2 YFSETQ. V shed 8 bases and J shed 7 bases, with 22 bases lying between them. The CDR3 sequence is 15 residues long. DNA for the CDR3: TGCGCCAGTTACAAAGGTGGGGGGGCGCGTAATGAGCAGTTCTTC. Protein product: CASYKGGGARNEQFF. The full variable domain, completed using reference TRBV5-1 and TRBJ2-1, is KAGVTQTPRYLIKTRGQQVTLSCSPISGHRSVSWYQQTPGQGLQFLFEYFSETQRNKGNFPGRFSGRQFSNSRSEMNVSTLELGDSALYLCASYKGGGARNEQFFGPGTRLTVL.

The rearrangement links TRBV24-1 to TRBJ2-1; weak D call: TRBD2 (5 bases). CDR1 is KGHDR, CDR2 SFDVKD, per germline. V shed 2 bases and J shed 5 bases, with 12 bases lying between them. The length of the CDR3 is 15 residues. This CDR3 reads CATSDSTTYNNEQFF. CDR3 nucleotide sequence: TGTGCCACCAGTGATTCGACTACTTACAACAATGAGCAGTTCTTC.

This clonotype was picked up many times. The chain joins TRBV7-2 to TRBJ1-2; D gene unclear. This CDR3 is built from 12 residues. In germline, CDR1 is SGHTA, CDR2 FQGNSA. With 3 bases removed from V and 6 bases from J, the gap between germline ends came to 8 bases. CDR3 sequence: CASSFRTNGYTF. CDR3 DNA sequence: TGTGCCAGCAGCTTCAGGACTAATGGCTACACCTTC.

The chain links TRBV20-1 to TRBJ1-2; no firm D call. Germline CDR1 is DFQATT and CDR2 is SNEGSKA (reference sequence). Between the trimmed V and J ends, which lost 0 bases and 2 bases, there was a span of 10 bases. CDR3 size: 14 residues. This CDR3 reads CSAREDRRNYGYTF. In nucleotides, the CDR3 is TGCAGTGCTAGAGAGGACCGTAGAAACTATGGCTACACCTTC.

The DNA for the CDR3 is TGTGCCAGTCGGGATGACAATCAGCCCCAGCATTTT. Translating gives CASRDDNQPQHF. This chain connects TRBV12-3 or TRBV12-4 to TRBJ1-5; no clear D. This CDR3 has 12 amino acids. The V gene lost 9 bases and the J gene lost 3 bases, with 9 bases spanning the gap.

This clonotype has just a few counts. The V and J genes are TRBV27 and TRBJ1-5; 9 nucleotides line up with TRBD1. Germline V CDR1 and CDR2: MNHEY, SMNVEV (reference sequence). The CDR3 contains 18 residues. V trimming: 6 bases; J trimming: 0 bases; junction bases outside the gene matches: 12. CDR3 loop: CASSPTGGSYYSNQPQHF. The CDR3 region has the DNA TGTGCCAGCAGCCCCACAGGGGGCAGCTATTATAGCAATCAGCCCCAGCATTTT.

This chain uses TRBV29-1 with TRBJ2-5, with D possibly matching TRBD1 (6 bases). The better agreement between TRBJ2-7 and the DNA end casts doubt on the J call. Germline values: CDR1 SQVTM, CDR2 ANQGSEA. This CDR3 contains 14 residues. The CDR3 coding sequence is TGCAGCGTTGAAGAGGCAGGGGACTCCTACGAGCAGTACTTC. It translates to CSVEEAGDSYEQYF.

There are a few counts of this clonotype. The chain employs TRBV29-1 and TRBJ1-2, with D perhaps TRBD1 (5 bases). V was cut by 6 bases and J by 6 bases, with 14 bases left in between. CDR1 and CDR2 (germline): SQVTM, ANQGSEA. This CDR3 region has 12 residues. CDR3 residues: CSVPGEEDGYTF. The CDR3, as DNA: TGCAGCGTACCGGGGGAAGAGGATGGCTACACCTTC.

The chain joins TRBV20-1 to TRBJ2-1, with 9 bases aligning to TRBD2. The last part of the DNA fits TRBJ2-7 better; the J call may be wrong. CDR3 size: 16 residues. Germline lookup yields CDR1 DFQATT and CDR2 SNEGSKA (reference sequence). DNA of the CDR3: TGCAGTGCTAGAGGCGGGCTAGCGGGGAACTACAATGAGCAGTACTTC. It is translated as CSARGGLAGNYNEQYF.

This clonotype was detected only a few times. Written as DNA, the CDR3 is TGTGCCAGCAGCTTACAACCGACAGGGGGCCCCTACGAGCAGTACTTC. This codes for CASSLQPTGGPYEQYF. This chain joins TRBV7-2 and TRBJ2-7; 10 nucleotides align to TRBD1. This CDR3 is built from 16 residues. CDR1 SGHTA and CDR2 FQGNSA come from the germline V gene. The J segment lost 2 bases and the V segment lost 2 bases, leaving 6 bases of the junction unmatched. Drawing the rest from reference TRBV7-2 and TRBJ2-7, the complete variable domain is GAGVSQSPSNKVTEKGKDVELRCDPISGHTALYWYRQSLGQGLEFLIYFQGNSAPDKSGLPSDRFSAERTGGSVSTLTIQRTQQEDSAVYLCASSLQPTGGPYEQYFGPGTRLTVT.

This clonotype has just a few counts. The rearrangement joins TRBV4-1 to TRBJ1-2, with a tentative D call TRBD1 (5 bases). Germline CDR1 and CDR2: MGHRA and YSYEKL. The CDR3 is 16 amino acids. Trimming took off 1 base at V and 3 bases at J, with 15 bases between the two ends. The CDR3 bases are TGCGCCAGCAGCCAAGTTGTGGGGGTGGGTGACTATGGCTACACCTTC. Protein product: CASSQVVGVGDYGYTF.

In its sample, this clonotype was seen a few times. The chain links TRBV12-3 or TRBV12-4 to TRBJ2-7; 8 bases map to TRBD1. V lost 6 bases, J lost 2 bases, and 9 bases stayed unmatched. The length of the CDR3 is 15 residues. The CDR3 loop reads CASSFTGTGAYEQYF. In DNA, the CDR3 is TGTGCCAGCAGCTTTACCGGGACAGGCGCCTACGAGCAGTACTTC.

On this clonotype itself: With a much larger clone just one base away, this may be a read error. This chain uses TRBV28 with TRBJ1-6; D remains unclear. The CDR3 sequence is 15 residues long. Germline assignment: CDR1 MDHEN and CDR2 SYDVKM. V was clipped by 11 bases and J by 5 bases, with 19 bases between them. The CDR3 nucleotides read TGTGCCGGCGGAACCGCCGCGAACGATAATTCACCCCTCCACTTT. Its protein product is CAGGTAANDNSPLHF.

The rearrangement uses TRBV27 and TRBJ1-5; D might be TRBD1 (6 bases). Between the trimmed V and J ends, which lost 5 bases and 0 bases, there was a span of 17 bases. Germline values: CDR1 MNHEY, CDR2 SMNVEV (reference sequence). This CDR3 contains 17 residues. In DNA form, the CDR3 reads TGTGCCAGCAGTCCCCATAGAACAGGGTATAGCAATCAGCCCCAGCATTTT. It is translated as CASSPHRTGYSNQPQHF.

This clonotype was counted between two and nine times. The chain joins TRBV25-1 to TRBJ1-2; the D gene is possibly TRBD1 (5 bases). Trimming pared 3 bases from V and 4 bases from J, leaving 12 bases between. The CDR3 extends over 14 amino acids. In germline, CDR1 is MGHDK, CDR2 SYGVNS. The CDR3: CASSDAGLLYGYTF. CDR3 nucleotides: TGTGCCAGCAGTGATGCAGGGCTCCTCTATGGCTACACCTTC.

The V and J genes are TRBV9 and TRBJ2-1; 11 bases line up with TRBD2. Germline V gene data show CDR1 as SGDLS and CDR2 as YYNGEE. J gave up 10 bases and V 0 bases, and 6 bases lay outside the gene matches. CDR3 size: 15 residues. CDR3 in DNA: TGTGCCAGCAGCGTAGTAGGGGGACTAGCGGAGGAGCAGTTCTTC. This translates into CASSVVGGLAEEQFF.

The chain employs TRBV9 and TRBJ2-7; the D gene is possibly TRBD1 (6 bases). Germline V gives CDR1 SGDLS, CDR2 YYNGEE. The CDR3 extends over 13 amino acids. The germline V and J ends were trimmed by 4 bases and 5 bases, with 13 bases remaining between them. The CDR3 DNA reads as TGTGCCAGCAGCAAGGGGGAAGGGGACGAGCAGTACTTC. As protein: CASSKGEGDEQYF.

The CDR3 loop is CASKRGPIGTQYF. CDR3 nucleotides: TGTGCCAGCAAACGGGGGCCCATCGGGACCCAGTACTTC. The chain links TRBV2 to TRBJ2-5; D possibly matches TRBD1 or TRBD2 (6 bases each). CDR1 and CDR2 (germline): SNHLY, FYNNEI. V was clipped by 7 bases and J by 7 bases, with 16 bases between them. CDR3 length: 13 residues.

This chain joins TRBV20-1 and TRBJ1-2; 7 bases align to TRBD2. The end of the DNA aligns better with TRBJ2-5, so the J call may be wrong. Germline V lookup: CDR1 DFQATT, CDR2 SNEGSKA (reference sequence). The CDR3 covers 15 residues. This chain's CDR3 is CSASWGGTSQETQYF. CDR3 in DNA: TGCAGTGCTAGTTGGGGAGGGACCTCTCAAGAGACCCAGTACTTC.

This clonotype was observed a few times. The J gene is TRBJ1-2, the V gene TRBV7-3, with 7 positions matching TRBD1. Germline CDR1 reads SGHTA; CDR2 reads FQGTGA. The CDR3 loop spans 14 amino acids. V shed 0 bases and J 5 bases; nucleotides not matched to a gene: 3. The CDR3 protein is CASSLTDREYGYTF. CDR3 in DNA: TGTGCCAGCAGCTTAACCGACAGGGAATATGGCTACACCTTC.